The rows below give T cell receptor beta chains drawn from one sample of a study of beta chain features in type 1 diabetes. The data were produced by immunoSEQ multiplex PCR, yet TCRdb's version contains in-frame clones alone and is incomplete. The table records 250,000 to 350,000 clones, more than 13% of them present only once. Sequencing used naive CD4+ T cells from blood. The receptor set was obtained from a man in his thirties or forties with type 1 diabetes. Both conserved end residues are part of each CDR3. D genes are given only for firm matches. Where a row states a size, it is once, few, many or the class of an expanded clone; other rows omit it.

TRBV4-2	TRBJ2-1	.	.	CASSQDTPQFF	TGTGCCAGCAGCCAAGACACTCCACAGTTCTTC
TRBV28	TRBJ2-1	.	few	CATTMGGGYNEQFF	TGTGCCACCACGATGGGAGGAGGTTACAATGAGCAGTTCTTC
TRBV7-9	TRBJ1-1	TRBD1	.	CASSSSGAWDRENTEAFF	TGTGCCAGCAGCTCTTCGGGGGCCTGGGACAGGGAAAACACTGAAGCTTTCTTT
TRBV30	TRBJ2-5	TRBD2	.	CAWSAGLAGEETQYF	TGTGCCTGGAGTGCCGGTCTAGCGGGAGAAGAGACCCAGTACTTC
TRBV15	TRBJ2-1	TRBD2	.	CATSRGLAAMQFF	TGTGCCACCAGCAGAGGACTAGCCGCCATGCAGTTCTTC
TRBV7-2	TRBJ2-7	.	.	CASSFGYSSYEQYF	TGTGCCAGCAGCTTTGGGTACAGTTCCTACGAGCAGTACTTC
TRBV7-9	TRBJ2-7	TRBD1	.	CASSLQGEYWYEQYF	TGTGCCAGCAGCTTACAGGGGGAGTATTGGTACGAGCAGTACTTC
TRBV9	TRBJ2-7	TRBD2	few	CASSRLAESYEQYF	TGTGCCAGCAGCCGACTAGCGGAGTCCTACGAGCAGTACTTC
TRBV18	TRBJ1-1	.	few	CASSPANTEAFF	TGTGCCAGCTCACCGGCGAACACTGAAGCTTTCTTT
TRBV7-6	TRBJ1-1	.	.	CASSLVWGPDTEAFF	TGTGCCAGCAGCCTCGTGTGGGGGCCGGACACTGAAGCTTTCTTT
TRBV7-2	TRBJ1-1	TRBD1	few	CASSFRGPEAFF	TGTGCCAGCAGCTTTAGGGGGCCTGAAGCTTTCTTT
TRBV2	TRBJ2-5	.	.	CASRLGTSDQETQYF	TGTGCCAGCAGGCTAGGGACTTCAGACCAAGAGACCCAGTACTTC
TRBV13	TRBJ1-3	.	.	CASSPGHTGNTIYF	TGTGCCAGCAGCCCCGGACATACTGGAAACACCATATATTTT
TRBV28	TRBJ2-3	.	.	CASSSPTRENTDTQYF	TGTGCCAGCAGTTCCCCGACTAGGGAAAACACAGATACGCAGTATTTT
TRBV18	TRBJ1-5	.	few	CASSPTTSNQPQHF	TGTGCCAGCTCACCGACTACTAGCAATCAGCCCCAGCATTTT
TRBV25-1	TRBJ1-1	TRBD1	.	CASSEYRDRGEAFF	TGTGCCAGCAGTGAATATCGGGACAGGGGTGAAGCTTTCTTT
TRBV28	TRBJ1-2	.	.	CASSLQGLYGYTF	TGTGCCAGCAGTTTACAGGGGCTCTATGGCTACACCTTC
TRBV28	TRBJ2-7	.	few	CASSRGGPYEQYF	TGTGCCAGCAGTCGAGGAGGACCCTACGAGCAGTACTTC
TRBV4-1	TRBJ2-5	.	.	CASSQWPAGYQETQYF	TGCGCCAGCAGCCAATGGCCGGCGGGCTACCAAGAGACCCAGTACTTC
TRBV11-2	TRBJ2-1	TRBD2	.	CASSHGLAANEQFF	TGTGCCAGCAGCCACGGACTAGCCGCCAATGAGCAGTTCTTC
TRBV29-1	TRBJ2-6	.	few	CSVDGDSGANVLTF	TGCAGCGTTGACGGGGATTCTGGGGCCAACGTCCTGACTTTC
TRBV6-5	TRBJ2-7	.	.	CASSYSQGPREQYF	TGTGCCAGCAGTTACTCCCAGGGGCCTCGCGAGCAGTACTTC
TRBV2	TRBJ2-7	TRBD2	few	CASSEARTSGIYEQYF	TGTGCCAGCAGTGAAGCGCGAACTAGCGGGATCTACGAGCAGTACTTC
TRBV28	TRBJ2-7	.	.	CASSGHGHRGAQYF	TGTGCCAGCAGTGGCCACGGACATCGCGGTGCGCAGTACTTC
TRBV5-1	TRBJ2-7	TRBD2	.	CASSPGLAGGLSYEQYF	TGCGCCAGCAGCCCGGGACTAGCGGGAGGTCTCTCCTACGAGCAGTACTTC
TRBV15	TRBJ2-4	.	few	CATSRSVPNIQYF	TGTGCCACCAGCAGATCAGTGCCAAACATTCAGTACTTC
TRBV19	TRBJ2-7	TRBD1	.	CASSTWTGLSYEQYF	TGTGCCAGTAGTACCTGGACAGGGCTCTCCTACGAGCAGTACTTC
TRBV13	TRBJ2-1	.	.	CASSLGGSYNEQFF	TGTGCCAGCAGCTTAGGCGGTAGCTACAATGAGCAGTTCTTC
TRBV28	TRBJ2-7	TRBD1	few	CASSLFGTGFSYEQYF	TGTGCCAGCAGTTTATTTGGGACAGGGTTTTCCTACGAGCAGTACTTC
TRBV29-1	TRBJ2-3	.	.	CSVVERDGSTDTQYF	TGCAGCGTTGTAGAGAGGGATGGGAGCACAGATACGCAGTATTTT
TRBV30	TRBJ2-7	TRBD1	.	CAWGQQSSYEQYF	TGTGCTTGGGGACAGCAGAGCTCCTACGAGCAGTACTTC
TRBV7-2	TRBJ1-1	.	.	CASSSWTVNTEAFF	TGTGCCAGCAGCTCCTGGACAGTCAACACTGAAGCTTTCTTT
TRBV7-9	TRBJ1-1	.	.	CASSAMNTEAFF	TGTGCCAGCAGTGCGATGAACACTGAAGCTTTCTTT
TRBV28	TRBJ2-1	TRBD1	.	CASSSGGLSYNEQFF	TGTGCCAGCAGTTCAGGGGGTCTTTCCTACAATGAGCAGTTCTTC
TRBV7-2	TRBJ2-6	.	few	CASSLVHHSGANVLTF	TGTGCCAGCAGCTTAGTACATCACTCTGGGGCCAACGTCCTGACTTTC
TRBV27	TRBJ2-2	.	few	CASSLLADTGELFF	TGTGCCAGCAGTTTACTGGCGGACACCGGGGAGCTGTTTTTT
TRBV18	TRBJ2-5	TRBD2	.	CASSPPRGGRETQYF	TGTGCCAGCTCACCACCGAGGGGCGGGAGAGAGACCCAGTACTTC
TRBV6-6	TRBJ1-5	TRBD1	.	CASSYIDRVSNQPQHF	TGTGCCAGCAGTTACATCGACAGGGTTAGCAATCAGCCCCAGCATTTT
TRBV5-4	TRBJ2-1	TRBD2	.	CASSLGLAGERDNEQFF	TGTGCCAGCAGCTTGGGGCTAGCGGGAGAACGGGACAATGAGCAGTTCTTC
TRBV9	TRBJ1-1	.	few	CASSAGDRGTGTEAFF	TGTGCCAGCAGCGCAGGAGACCGGGGGACGGGGACTGAAGCTTTCTTT
TRBV4-3	TRBJ2-3	TRBD2	.	CASSQDRRTSGLTDTQYF	TGCGCCAGCAGCCAAGATCGCCGGACTAGCGGACTCACAGATACGCAGTATTTT
TRBV2	TRBJ1-4	.	few	CASSEVAEKLFF	TGTGCCAGCAGTGAAGTGGCTGAAAAACTGTTTTTT
TRBV7-2	TRBJ2-3	.	.	CASSSGVLTQYF	TGTGCCAGCAGCTCTGGAGTCCTTACGCAGTATTTT
TRBV27	TRBJ2-5	TRBD2	.	CASSFGTGLAGETQYF	TGTGCCAGCAGTTTTGGAACCGGACTAGCGGGAGAGACCCAGTACTTC
TRBV7-9	TRBJ2-1	.	.	CASSQGGVEQFF	TGTGCCAGCAGTCAGGGAGGCGTAGAGCAGTTCTTC
TRBV2	TRBJ2-5	TRBD2	few	CASLGLVGSGTQYF	TGTGCCAGCCTCGGACTAGTTGGCTCTGGGACCCAGTACTTC
TRBV18	TRBJ1-1	.	few	CASSPLLRQDNTEAFF	TGTGCCAGCTCACCTCTCCTTAGACAGGATAACACTGAAGCTTTCTTT
TRBV7-8	TRBJ2-6	.	few	CASSLDAGSGANVLTF	TGTGCCAGCAGCTTAGATGCGGGCTCTGGGGCCAACGTCCTGACTTTC
TRBV7-2	TRBJ1-2	TRBD1	few	CASGTGYGYTF	TGTGCCAGCGGGACAGGTTATGGCTACACCTTC
TRBV15	TRBJ2-1	.	.	CATSRDTGYNEQFF	TGTGCCACCAGCCGGGACACAGGGTACAATGAGCAGTTCTTC
TRBV10-3	TRBJ2-5	.	few	CAAGGDETQYF	TGTGCCGCGGGTGGGGATGAGACCCAGTACTTC
TRBV28	TRBJ2-1	TRBD2	.	CASSPTGTSGRYEQFF	TGTGCCAGCAGTCCTACCGGGACTAGCGGGAGGTATGAGCAGTTCTTC
TRBV27	TRBJ1-2	.	few	CASSLSYDYGYTF	TGTGCCAGCAGTTTATCCTATGATTATGGCTACACCTTC